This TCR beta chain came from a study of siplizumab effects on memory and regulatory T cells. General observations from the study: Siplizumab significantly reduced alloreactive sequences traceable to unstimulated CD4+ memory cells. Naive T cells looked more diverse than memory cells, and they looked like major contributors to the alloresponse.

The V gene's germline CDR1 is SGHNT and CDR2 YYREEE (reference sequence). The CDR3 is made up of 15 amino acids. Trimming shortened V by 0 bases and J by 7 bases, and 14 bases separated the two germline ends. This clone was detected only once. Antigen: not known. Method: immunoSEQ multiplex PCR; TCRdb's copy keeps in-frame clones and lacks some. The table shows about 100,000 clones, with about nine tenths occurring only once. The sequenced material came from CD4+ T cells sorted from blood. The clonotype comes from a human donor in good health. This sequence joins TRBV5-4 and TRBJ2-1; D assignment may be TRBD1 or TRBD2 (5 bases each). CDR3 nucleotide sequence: TGTGCCAGCAGCTTGGAGGGGTCTAGCAGAAATGAGCAGTTCTTC. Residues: CASSLEGSSRNEQFF. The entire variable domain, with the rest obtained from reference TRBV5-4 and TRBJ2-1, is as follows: ETGVTQSPTHLIKTRGQQVTLRCSSQSGHNTVSWYQQALGQGPQFIFQYYREEENGRGNFPPRFSGLQFPNYSSELNVNALELDDSALYLCASSLEGSSRNEQFFGPGTRLTVL.